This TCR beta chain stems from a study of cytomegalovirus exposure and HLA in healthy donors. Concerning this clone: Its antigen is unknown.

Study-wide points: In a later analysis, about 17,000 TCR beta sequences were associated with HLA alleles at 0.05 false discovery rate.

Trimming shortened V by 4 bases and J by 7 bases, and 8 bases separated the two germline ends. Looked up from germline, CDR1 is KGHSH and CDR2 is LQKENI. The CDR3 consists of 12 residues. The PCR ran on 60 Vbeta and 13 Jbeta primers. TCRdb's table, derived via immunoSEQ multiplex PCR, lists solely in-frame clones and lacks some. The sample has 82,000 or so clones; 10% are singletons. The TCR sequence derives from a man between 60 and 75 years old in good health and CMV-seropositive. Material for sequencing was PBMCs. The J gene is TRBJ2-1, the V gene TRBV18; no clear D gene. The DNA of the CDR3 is TGTGCCAGCTCACGTCGGGTGAATGAGCAGTTCTTC. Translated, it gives CASSRRVNEQFF.